This entry lists 2 T cell receptor beta chains sequenced from one sample in a study of blood T cell repertoires in COVID-19. Only in-frame clones appear in the TCRdb table, and some are missing; sequencing was by immunoSEQ multiplex PCR. The sample consists of under 250,000 clones, 80% to 90% of them appearing once. Sequenced input: PBMCs or T cells enriched from blood (not recorded which). The receptors were sampled from a woman in her thirties or forties who had been exposed to COVID-19.

V and J are TRBV30 and TRBJ1-2; 10 positions agree with TRBD1. With V trimmed by 2 bases and J by 7 bases, 13 bases remained unmatched. The CDR3 contains 16 residues. Germline CDR1 is GTSNPN and CDR2 is SVGIG (reference sequence). CDR3 nucleotides: TGTGCCTGGAGTAGATCTCCGGGACAGGGGATCCGTGGCTACACCTTC. Residues: CAWSRSPGQGIRGYTF.

V is TRBV27 and J is TRBJ1-6, with a tentative D call TRBD1 (6 bases). Per the germline V gene, CDR1 is MNHEY and CDR2 is SMNVEV (reference sequence). V lost 6 bases and J lost 12, with 12 bases in between. There are 12 residues in the CDR3. The CDR3 bases are TGTGCCAGCAGGACAGGCCGTGGACCCCTCCACTTT. Amino acids: CASRTGRGPLHF.